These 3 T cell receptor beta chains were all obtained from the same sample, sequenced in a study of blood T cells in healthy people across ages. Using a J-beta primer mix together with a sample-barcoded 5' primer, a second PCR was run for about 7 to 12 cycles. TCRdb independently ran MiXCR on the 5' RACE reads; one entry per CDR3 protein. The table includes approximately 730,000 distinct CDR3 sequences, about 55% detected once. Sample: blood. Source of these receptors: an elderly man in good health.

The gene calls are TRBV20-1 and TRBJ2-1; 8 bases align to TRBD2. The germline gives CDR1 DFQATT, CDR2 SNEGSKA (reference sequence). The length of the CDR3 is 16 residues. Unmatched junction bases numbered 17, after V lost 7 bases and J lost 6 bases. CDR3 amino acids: CSVNGREGRPPNEQFF. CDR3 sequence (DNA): TGCAGTGTGAACGGGAGGGAGGGCCGCCCTCCCAATGAGCAGTTCTTC.

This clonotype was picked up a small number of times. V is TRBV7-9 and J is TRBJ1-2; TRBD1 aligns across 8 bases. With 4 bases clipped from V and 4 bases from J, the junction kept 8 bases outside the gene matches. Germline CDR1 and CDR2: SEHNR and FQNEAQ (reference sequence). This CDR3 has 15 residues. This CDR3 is CASSSPDRGGYGYTF. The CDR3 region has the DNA TGTGCCAGCAGCTCACCCGACAGGGGTGGCTATGGCTACACCTTC.

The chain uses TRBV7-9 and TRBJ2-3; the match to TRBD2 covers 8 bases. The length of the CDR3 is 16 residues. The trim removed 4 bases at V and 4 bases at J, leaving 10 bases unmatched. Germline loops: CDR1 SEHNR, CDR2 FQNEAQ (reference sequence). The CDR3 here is CASSSQGAGEADTQYF. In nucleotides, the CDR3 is TGTGCCAGCAGCTCCCAAGGAGCGGGAGAGGCAGATACGCAGTATTTT.